This entry describes one T cell receptor beta chain. Libraries were prepared by immunoSEQ multiplex PCR; TCRdb keeps only in-frame clonotypes and omits some of them. Counted here are about 190,000 clones, roughly 88% occurring once; the ten biggest clones make up 6.2%. This CDR3 is built from 12 residues. Germline values: CDR1 SGHNT, CDR2 YENEEA. The germline V and J ends were trimmed by 6 bases and 9 bases, with 14 bases remaining between them. The sample comes from a study of blood T cell repertoires in COVID-19. The wider study: Sources were T cells, B-cell-depleted T cells, or PBMCs; the material itself was cDNA or gDNA.

The sample was peripheral blood. The sequence derives from a woman in her forties who had recovered from COVID-19. This chain connects TRBV11-3 to TRBJ1-2, with a weak D call TRBD1 (5 bases). The CDR3 nucleotides are TGTGCCAGCAGGGAACGGGGGGATCGCTACACCTTC. This translates into CASRERGDRYTF.